The 31 T cell receptor beta chains below were found in one sample sequenced in a study of blood T cell repertoires in COVID-19. Assay: immunoSEQ multiplex PCR; the TCRdb copy retains only in-frame clones and omits some. Among tens of thousands of clones listed, roughly 84% were seen once. The sample consisted of peripheral blood. All receptors derive from a man between 65 and 85 years old with acute or convalescent COVID-19.

In this sample, this clone turned up a few times. The CDR3 loop is CASSVGRQTTNEKLFF. The DNA of the CDR3 is TGTGCCAGCAGCGTAGGGAGACAGACAACTAATGAAAAACTGTTTTTT. The chain is built from TRBV9 and TRBJ1-4, with D maybe TRBD1 (5 bases). This CDR3 is built from 16 residues. Trimming shortened V by 0 bases and J by 0 bases, and 9 bases separated the two germline ends. CDR1 is SGDLS and CDR2 is YYNGEE in the germline V gene.

This chain joins TRBV27 and TRBJ2-3, with 9 nucleotides matching TRBD2. This CDR3 comprises 16 residues. Germline V gene sequence: CDR1 MNHEY, CDR2 SMNVEV (reference sequence). J gave up 3 bases and V 2 bases, and 6 bases lay outside the gene matches. CDR3 in DNA: TGTGCCAGCAGTTTAGAGCTAGCGGGGAGAACAGATACGCAGTATTTT. Its protein product is CASSLELAGRTDTQYF.

In nucleotides, the CDR3 is TGTGCCAGCAGCTTAGGAAGACAGGGATCAGAGACCCAGTACTTC. Translation: CASSLGRQGSETQYF. The chain recombines TRBV7-2 with TRBJ2-5, with 7 bases fitting TRBD1. The V gene's germline CDR1 is SGHTA and CDR2 FQGNSA. The CDR3 is made up of 15 amino acids. The V and J ends lost 1 base and 4 bases, in that order; junction bases with no gene match: 6.

The chain carries TRBV28 and TRBJ2-2; D might be TRBD2 (7 bases). Germline CDR1 is MDHEN and CDR2 is SYDVKM. The CDR3 is made up of 14 amino acids. The ends were cut back, 3 bases at V and 7 bases at J, with 12 bases in the middle. CDR3 DNA sequence: TGTGCCAGCAGTTTGGGCGGGGGCGGCGGGGAGCTGTTTTTT. It codes for CASSLGGGGGELFF. Supplemented by reference TRBV28 and TRBJ2-2, the full variable domain reads DVKVTQSSRYLVKRTGEKVFLECVQDMDHENMFWYRQDPGLGLRLIYFSYDVKMKEKGDIPEGYSVSREKKERFSLILESASTNQTSMYLCASSLGGGGGELFFGEGSRLTVL.

CDR3 sequence (DNA): TGTGCCAGCACTCCTAGCGGGGGGTTGGAGACCCAGTACTTC. It translates to CASTPSGGLETQYF. This chain connects TRBV25-1 to TRBJ2-5; 11 nucleotides agree with TRBD2. The trim removed 7 bases at V and 5 bases at J, leaving 6 bases unmatched. Looked up from germline, CDR1 is MGHDK and CDR2 is SYGVNS. CDR3 length: 14 residues.

This chain links TRBV6-1 with TRBJ1-6, with D unclear. V lost 2 bases and J lost 7, with 9 bases in between. The CDR3 is 14 residues long. The V gene's germline CDR1 is MNHNS and CDR2 SASEGT. The CDR3 sequence: CASSERSLNSPLHF. CDR3 sequence (DNA): TGTGCCAGCAGTGAACGGTCTCTAAATTCACCCCTCCACTTT.

The chain combines TRBV3-1 (or the pseudogene TRBV3-2) with TRBJ2-3, with 8 nucleotides matching TRBD2. The CDR3 runs to 15 residues. V lost 3 bases and J lost 3; bases outside the gene matches: 5. Germline lookup yields CDR1 LGHDT and CDR2 YNNKEL (reference sequence). CDR3 protein: CASSQRRGGTDTQYF. In DNA form, the CDR3 reads TGTGCCAGCAGCCAGAGACGGGGGGGTACAGATACGCAGTATTTT.

Comment on this clone: The sample contains more than one DNA sequence encoding this CDR3. This chain connects TRBV15 to TRBJ2-2, with 8 bases identical to TRBD1. This CDR3 is 18 amino acids long. Trimming at V came to 10 bases and at J to 1 base, leaving 17 bases not matched to a gene. Germline V gene data show CDR1 as LNHNV and CDR2 as YYDKDF (reference sequence). CDR3 coding DNA: TGTGCCATCAATCGAGAAGACAGGGGAATCTTGAACACCGGGGAGCTGTTTTTT. Translated: CAINREDRGILNTGELFF.

The chain carries TRBV4-1 and TRBJ1-1; D remains ambiguous. The germline V and J ends were trimmed by 0 bases and 3 bases, with 8 bases remaining between them. Looked up from germline, CDR1 is MGHRA and CDR2 is YSYEKL. This CDR3 spans 14 amino acids. The CDR3 spells CASSQDSGYTEAFF. CDR3 nucleotide sequence: TGCGCCAGCAGCCAAGATTCCGGGTACACTGAAGCTTTCTTT.

This clone counts as medium-sized. The rearrangement uses TRBV4-1 and TRBJ2-7, with D unclear. There are 15 residues in the CDR3. Trimming took off 4 bases at V and 3 bases at J, with 16 bases between the two ends. Germline assignment: CDR1 MGHRA and CDR2 YSYEKL. CDR3 coding DNA: TGCGCCAGCAGCCTCGCCTACTTTTCCGGCTACGAGCAGTACTTC. It encodes CASSLAYFSGYEQYF.

The rearrangement links TRBV6-6 to TRBJ1-1; D may be TRBD1 (6 bases). There are 13 residues in the CDR3. V lost 5 bases, J lost 5 bases, and 12 bases lay in between. Germline values: CDR1 MNHNY, CDR2 SVGAGI (reference sequence). CDR3 residues: CASSTGGQTEAFF. DNA for the CDR3: TGTGCCAGCAGTACGGGGGGCCAGACTGAAGCTTTCTTT.

The rearrangement joins TRBV7-8 to TRBJ2-3; D is perhaps TRBD1 (6 bases). Trimming pared 2 bases from V and 0 bases from J, leaving 9 bases between. The germline V gene encodes CDR1 SGHVS and CDR2 FQNEAQ. The CDR3 totals 15 residues. CDR3 sequence: CASSLQGISTDTQYF. DNA for the CDR3: TGTGCCAGCAGCTTACAGGGGATCAGCACAGATACGCAGTATTTT.

CDR3 sequence reads: CASRVGMNTEAFF. The CDR3 region has the DNA TGTGCCAGCAGGGTCGGTATGAACACTGAAGCTTTCTTT. The genes are TRBV25-1 and TRBJ1-1; D call uncertain. CDR3 length: 13 residues. V lost 6 bases to trimming and J lost 0 bases, with 8 bases between them. The germline V gene has CDR1 MGHDK and CDR2 SYGVNS.

The J gene is TRBJ1-3, the V gene TRBV7-2; a weak D match, TRBD1 (6 bases). The CDR3 length is 15 residues. Germline CDR1 reads SGHTA; CDR2 reads FQGNSA. V was shortened by 5 bases and J by 1 base, with 12 bases between the two germline ends. The CDR3 protein is CASSTGQSSGNTIYF. The DNA for the CDR3 is TGTGCCAGCAGCACAGGACAGTCGTCTGGAAACACCATATATTTT.

The chain has TRBV28 and TRBJ2-1; D uncertain. Trimming cost V 8 bases and J 4 bases, with 9 bases left between them. Germline CDR1 MDHEN, CDR2 SYDVKM. This CDR3 comprises 12 residues. The DNA of the CDR3 is TGTGCCAGCGGCCTGGAGTACAATGAGCAGTTCTTC. Its translation: CASGLEYNEQFF.

The chain recombines TRBV7-3 with TRBJ1-1; a weak D match, TRBD1 (5 bases). The CDR3 is 15 residues long. V was cut by 2 bases and J by 6 bases, with 16 bases left in between. The V gene's germline CDR1 is SGHTA and CDR2 FQGTGA. CDR3 bases: TGTGCCAGCAGCTTATACGGGCAGGGCCTCGCTGAAGCTTTCTTT. Translation gives CASSLYGQGLAEAFF. The whole variable domain, remainder taken from reference TRBV7-3 and TRBJ1-1, is GAGVSQTPSNKVTEKGKYVELRCDPISGHTALYWYRQSLGQGPEFLIYFQGTGAADDSGLPNDRFFAVRPEGSVSTLKIQRTERGDSAVYLCASSLYGQGLAEAFFGQGTRLTVV.

The chain is built from TRBV6-4 and TRBJ2-4; 9 bases agree with TRBD1. After removal of 7 bases from V and 2 bases from J, the junction contained 9 bases not matched to a gene. Germline V CDR1 and CDR2: MRHNA, SNTAGT. The CDR3 length is 16 residues. Written as DNA, the CDR3 is TGTGCCAGCAATGTGGACAGGGGAGGAACCAAAAACATTCAGTACTTC. It specifies CASNVDRGGTKNIQYF.

V is TRBV9 and J is TRBJ1-1; D remains ambiguous. Trimming took off 0 bases at V and 3 bases at J, with 6 bases between the two ends. The CDR3 sequence is 13 residues long. Germline values: CDR1 SGDLS, CDR2 YYNGEE. CDR3: CASSVVLDTEAFF. The CDR3, as DNA: TGTGCCAGCAGCGTAGTACTGGACACTGAAGCTTTCTTT.

The genes are TRBV2 and TRBJ1-2; D remains ambiguous. The CDR3 runs to 14 residues. V was pared by 2 bases and J by 4 bases, with 11 bases between. The germline V gene has CDR1 SNHLY and CDR2 FYNNEI. CDR3 in DNA: TGTGCCAGCAGTGAATTCGGGTTTCTCTATGGCTACACCTTC. This translates into CASSEFGFLYGYTF.

The rearrangement uses TRBV5-6 and TRBJ2-1; 11 bases map to TRBD2. Trimming at V came to 2 bases and at J to 7 bases, leaving 5 bases not matched to a gene. The CDR3 totals 15 residues. Germline V lookup: CDR1 SGHDT, CDR2 YYEEEE. The chain's CDR3 is CASSLLAGVKNEQFF. Here the CDR3 DNA reads TGTGCCAGCAGCTTACTAGCGGGGGTGAAAAATGAGCAGTTCTTC. Full variable domain (rest looked up from reference TRBV5-6 and TRBJ2-1): DAGVTQSPTHLIKTRGQQVTLRCSPKSGHDTVSWYQQALGQGPQFIFQYYEEEERQRGNFPDRFSGHQFPNYSSELNVNALLLGDSALYLCASSLLAGVKNEQFFGPGTRLTVL.

The chain couples TRBV12-2 to TRBJ2-3; the D call in the table, TRBD2, was not verified against the DNA. TRBV12-2 is termed a pseudogene. The CDR3 length is 17 residues. Here the CDR3 DNA reads TGTGCAAGTCGCTTAGCGTGGCGGGGGAGCTACACAGATACGCAGTATTTT. Its translation is CASRLAWRGSYTDTQYF.

V usage is TRBV28 and J usage is TRBJ2-5; 8 bases align to TRBD1. V lost 5 bases and J lost 0; bases outside the gene matches: 5. Germline V gives CDR1 MDHEN, CDR2 SYDVKM. The CDR3 has 15 residues. CDR3 protein: CASSKGQAHQETQYF. The CDR3 DNA sequence: TGTGCCAGCAGTAAGGGACAGGCACACCAAGAGACCCAGTACTTC.

The V call is TRBV6-5, the J call TRBJ2-1; D possibly corresponds to TRBD2 (6 bases). Germline V gene lookup returns CDR1 MNHEY and CDR2 SVGAGI. The CDR3 covers 13 residues. V dropped 8 bases and J dropped 7 bases, with 15 bases sitting between them. The chain's CDR3 is CASGPGTSNEQFF. The CDR3 nucleotides read TGTGCCAGCGGCCCCGGGACTTCAAATGAGCAGTTCTTC.

V is TRBV3-1 (or the pseudogene TRBV3-2) and J is TRBJ1-6, with D possibly matching TRBD1 (6 bases). V was pared by 4 bases and J by 9 bases, with 16 bases between. This CDR3 has 15 residues. Per germline, CDR1 LGHDT and CDR2 YNNKEL (reference sequence). The CDR3 bases are TGTGCCAGCAGCCCCCCCTGCGGGGGCAGTTCACCCCTCCACTTT. Translation gives CASSPPCGGSSPLHF.

The chain joins TRBV4-1 to TRBJ2-7; D might be TRBD1 (6 bases). The CDR3 totals 16 residues. Trimming cost V 4 bases and J 0 bases, with 16 bases left between them. Germline CDR1 MGHRA, CDR2 YSYEKL. CDR3 nucleotides: TGCGCCAGCAGCCGAAGGACAGAAGCCAGCTCCTACGAGCAGTACTTC. It encodes CASSRRTEASSYEQYF.

This clone has just one count. V is TRBV7-6 and J is TRBJ2-7; perhaps TRBD2 as D (7 bases). The V end lost 0 bases, the J end lost 1 base, and 10 bases lay between the germline ends. The CDR3 consists of 15 residues. Germline V gives CDR1 SGHVS, CDR2 FNYEAQ. The CDR3 coding sequence is TGTGCCAGCAGCTTAGCGGGGGGGGCGTCCTACGAGCAGTACTTC. Its translation: CASSLAGGASYEQYF.

This chain connects TRBV4-2 to TRBJ2-7; 10 nucleotides align to TRBD1. Per germline, CDR1 LGHNA and CDR2 YNFKEQ. V shed 3 bases and J 0 bases; nucleotides not matched to a gene: 2. This CDR3 contains 15 residues. The DNA for the CDR3 is TGTGCCAGCAGCCATCGGACAGGGGGCTCCTACGAGCAGTACTTC. Translation: CASSHRTGGSYEQYF.

This sequence joins TRBV3-1 (or the pseudogene TRBV3-2) and TRBJ2-7; tentatively, D is TRBD1 (6 bases). Looked up from germline, CDR1 is LGHDT and CDR2 is YNNKEL (reference sequence). Between the trimmed V and J ends, which lost 8 bases and 4 bases, there was a span of 15 bases. The CDR3 covers 13 residues. CDR3 in DNA: TGTGCCAGCCAGCGAGGACAGACTTACGAGCAGTACTTC. Its translation: CASQRGQTYEQYF.

About this clone: Within the sample, other DNA sequences also encode this same CDR3. The V call is TRBV6-2 or TRBV6-3, the J call TRBJ1-5; 7 nucleotides agree with TRBD1. The V gene end was trimmed by 1 base and the J gene end by 3 bases; junction bases not matched to a gene: 3. The CDR3 has 15 amino acids. Per the germline V gene, CDR1 is MNHEY and CDR2 is SVGEGT. This chain's CDR3 is CASSYWTGINQPQHF. Here the CDR3 DNA reads TGTGCCAGCAGTTACTGGACAGGAATCAATCAGCCCCAGCATTTT.

This clone was detected only a few times. This chain links TRBV27 with TRBJ2-7; weak D call: TRBD1 (8 bases). V lost 4 bases and J lost 4, with 17 bases in between. Per germline, CDR1 MNHEY and CDR2 SMNVEV (reference sequence). This CDR3 has 15 residues. In DNA form, the CDR3 reads TGTGCCAGCAGTTCCCTAGACAGGGGAGGGTACGAGCAGTACTTC. Its translation: CASSSLDRGGYEQYF.

V is TRBV7-2 and J is TRBJ2-5, with D tentatively TRBD1 (6 bases). The length of the CDR3 is 16 residues. Germline CDR1 SGHTA, CDR2 FQGNSA. Deletions cut 0 bases from V and 5 bases from J, with 16 bases between. CDR3 amino acids: CASSLAVAVRGETQYF. The CDR3, as DNA: TGTGCCAGCAGCTTAGCAGTGGCGGTCAGGGGTGAGACCCAGTACTTC. Drawing the rest from reference TRBV7-2 and TRBJ2-5, the complete variable domain is GAGVSQSPSNKVTEKGKDVELRCDPISGHTALYWYRQSLGQGLEFLIYFQGNSAPDKSGLPSDRFSAERTGGSVSTLTIQRTQQEDSAVYLCASSLAVAVRGETQYFGPGTRLLVL.